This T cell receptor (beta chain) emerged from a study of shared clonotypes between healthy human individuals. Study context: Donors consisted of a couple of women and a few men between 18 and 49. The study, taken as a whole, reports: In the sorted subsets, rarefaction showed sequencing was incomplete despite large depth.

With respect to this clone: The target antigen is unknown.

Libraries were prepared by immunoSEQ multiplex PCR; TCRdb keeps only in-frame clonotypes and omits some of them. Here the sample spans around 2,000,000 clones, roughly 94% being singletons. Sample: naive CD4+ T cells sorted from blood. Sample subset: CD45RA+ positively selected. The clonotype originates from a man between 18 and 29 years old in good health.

Here the CDR3 DNA reads TGTGCCAGCAGTTACAGGGGGTGGTACGATTCACCCCTCCACTTT. Its translation is CASSYRGWYDSPLHF. The chain combines TRBV6-6 with TRBJ1-6; perhaps TRBD1 as D (6 bases). Trimming left V 2 bases short and J 8 bases short, with 13 bases between. CDR3 size: 15 residues. CDR1 is MNHNY and CDR2 is SVGAGI in the germline V gene (reference sequence).